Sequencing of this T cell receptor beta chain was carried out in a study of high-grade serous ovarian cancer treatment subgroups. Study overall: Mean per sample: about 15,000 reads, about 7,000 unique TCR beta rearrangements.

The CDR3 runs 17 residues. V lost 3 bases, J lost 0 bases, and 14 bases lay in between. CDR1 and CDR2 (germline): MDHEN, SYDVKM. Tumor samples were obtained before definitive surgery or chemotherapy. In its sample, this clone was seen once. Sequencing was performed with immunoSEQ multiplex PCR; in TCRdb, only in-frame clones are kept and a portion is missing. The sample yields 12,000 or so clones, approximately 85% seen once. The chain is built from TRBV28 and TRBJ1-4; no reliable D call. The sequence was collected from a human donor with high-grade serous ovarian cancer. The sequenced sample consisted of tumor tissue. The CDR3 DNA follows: TGTGCCAGCAGTTTCCACGACATGTCTGCAACTAATGAAAAACTGTTTTTT. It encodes CASSFHDMSATNEKLFF.